These T cell receptor beta chains were read from a single sample in a study of T-cell reconstitution after alpha-beta-depleted transplantation in children. MiXCR, run by TCRdb on the PCR reads, gives a single entry per CDR3 protein. The sample carries over 150,000 distinct CDR3 sequences, over 8.5% recorded once. The material sequenced was PBMCs, taken before TCRalphabeta/CD19-depleted stem cell transplant. These receptors all come from a boy aged 2 to 10 with acute myeloid leukemia, due to receive a stem cell transplant. CDR3s include the opening cysteine and the closing phenylalanine or tryptophan. Fields, in order: D gene, V gene, J gene, CDR3 protein. A D gene is named only where the DNA matches it firmly.

D: NA
V: TRBV28
J: TRBJ2-1
CDR3: CASSTSGGRDEQFF

D: TRBD2
V: TRBV12-3/TRBV12-4
J: TRBJ2-2
CDR3: CATRSTSGNTGELFF

D: NA
V: TRBV20-1
J: TRBJ2-1
CDR3: CSARDYSQGRNEQFF

D: TRBD2
V: TRBV7-2
J: TRBJ2-7
CDR3: CASSYHGTTYEQYF

D: TRBD1
V: TRBV7-3
J: TRBJ2-1
CDR3: CASSLGTGVVNEQFF

D: TRBD1
V: TRBV30
J: TRBJ2-2
CDR3: CAWSLILLRDRGGIGELFF

D: NA
V: TRBV18
J: TRBJ2-3
CDR3: CASSSADTQYF

D: NA
V: TRBV20-1
J: TRBJ1-6
CDR3: CSASKGDSPLHF

D: NA
V: TRBV5-1
J: TRBJ1-2
CDR3: CASSPRGPNNGYTF

D: TRBD2
V: TRBV25-1
J: TRBJ2-1
CDR3: CASSSGTSGPPPFYNEQFF

D: TRBD1
V: TRBV20-1
J: TRBJ1-6
CDR3: CSASLSGRGLDSPLHF

D: TRBD1
V: TRBV12-3/TRBV12-4
J: TRBJ2-6
CDR3: CATTVGTVSNVLTF

D: NA
V: TRBV12-3/TRBV12-4
J: TRBJ2-2
CDR3: CASSFRPTGELFF

D: TRBD1
V: TRBV3-1
J: TRBJ1-2
CDR3: CASSAIFSDREDGYTF

D: NA
V: TRBV20-1
J: TRBJ1-1
CDR3: CSARDRGTEAFF

D: TRBD1
V: TRBV20-1
J: TRBJ1-1
CDR3: CSGQGGDTEAFF

D: TRBD1
V: TRBV14
J: TRBJ2-7
CDR3: CASSQGVVGTGYEQYF

D: TRBD2
V: TRBV29-1
J: TRBJ2-2
CDR3: CSVPTGGSNTGELFF

D: NA
V: TRBV13
J: TRBJ1-5
CDR3: CASSQRDIGQPQHF

D: NA
V: TRBV5-1
J: TRBJ2-1
CDR3: CASSFVFVWLAYNEQFF

D: TRBD1
V: TRBV18
J: TRBJ1-2
CDR3: CASSPDRGGYGYTF

D: TRBD2
V: TRBV7-2
J: TRBJ2-1
CDR3: CASSLASGRDEQFF

D: NA
V: TRBV3-1
J: TRBJ2-5
CDR3: CASSPPSQETQYF

D: TRBD2
V: TRBV3-1
J: TRBJ2-1
CDR3: CASSQEGAGVYNEQFF

D: NA
V: TRBV5-5
J: TRBJ1-2
CDR3: CASSLADANYGYTF

D: NA
V: TRBV7-2
J: TRBJ1-2
CDR3: CASSITMTGQDF

D: NA
V: TRBV12-3/TRBV12-4
J: TRBJ2-2
CDR3: CASSLDPSDRNTGELFF

D: NA
V: TRBV7-3
J: TRBJ1-1
CDR3: CASSLQGMNTEAFF

D: NA
V: TRBV12-3/TRBV12-4
J: TRBJ2-1
CDR3: CASSIETLSYNEQFF

D: NA
V: TRBV5-1
J: TRBJ1-5
CDR3: CASSLVGDSNQPQHF

D: NA
V: TRBV12-3/TRBV12-4
J: TRBJ2-1
CDR3: CASSYRAGPNEQFF

D: NA
V: TRBV20-1
J: TRBJ2-1
CDR3: CSARELAEQFF

D: TRBD1
V: TRBV7-6
J: TRBJ2-7
CDR3: CASSPNDRGASYEQYF

D: NA
V: TRBV12-3/TRBV12-4
J: TRBJ2-3
CDR3: CASSPGEGYVLRASDTQYF

D: NA
V: TRBV7-6
J: TRBJ2-2
CDR3: CASSFIQGNTGELFF

D: NA
V: TRBV12-3/TRBV12-4
J: TRBJ1-2
CDR3: CASRITGYHGYTF

D: TRBD2
V: TRBV7-2
J: TRBJ2-5
CDR3: CASSSWTSEETQYF

D: NA
V: TRBV5-1
J: TRBJ2-1
CDR3: CASSYRDPSYNEQFF

D: NA
V: TRBV29-1
J: TRBJ1-1
CDR3: CSVLTPRGTEAFF

D: TRBD1
V: TRBV29-1
J: TRBJ2-7
CDR3: CSVRSQGAVNEQYF

D: TRBD1
V: TRBV7-9
J: TRBJ2-1
CDR3: CASSTLNRGRNEQFF

D: TRBD1
V: TRBV20-1
J: TRBJ1-2
CDR3: CSARGAGGGYTF

D: NA
V: TRBV5-6
J: TRBJ2-1
CDR3: CASSRYQLYNEQFF

D: TRBD1
V: TRBV7-9
J: TRBJ1-1
CDR3: CASSLGGDRGNTEAFF

D: TRBD1
V: TRBV20-1
J: TRBJ2-7
CDR3: CSARPYIVPGQEYNEQYF

D: NA
V: TRBV6-1
J: TRBJ2-3
CDR3: CASSRWGSTDTQYF

D: NA
V: TRBV5-1
J: TRBJ2-5
CDR3: CASSLGGIGGLQETQYF

D: NA
V: TRBV5-6
J: TRBJ2-2
CDR3: CASSPGRRAGELFF

D: NA
V: TRBV20-1
J: TRBJ2-1
CDR3: CSASGTSSYNEQFF

D: NA
V: TRBV7-2
J: TRBJ1-3
CDR3: CASSLTPQGRSGNTIYF

D: NA
V: TRBV7-9
J: TRBJ1-4
CDR3: CASTKPGADGRLFF

D: TRBD1
V: TRBV13
J: TRBJ2-7
CDR3: CASSLVVGTGEYEQYF

D: TRBD1
V: TRBV20-1
J: TRBJ2-7
CDR3: CSARTGDYEQYF

D: NA
V: TRBV5-4
J: TRBJ2-5
CDR3: CASSPRGVNLETQYF

D: NA
V: TRBV19
J: TRBJ1-1
CDR3: CASNHQGMNTEAFF

D: TRBD2
V: TRBV11-2
J: TRBJ2-3
CDR3: CASSRTSGGQVPSTDTQYF

D: NA
V: TRBV6-5
J: TRBJ1-1
CDR3: CASSYSRGVGTEAFF

D: TRBD1
V: TRBV20-1
J: TRBJ2-2
CDR3: CSARLTGGHGELFF

D: TRBD2
V: TRBV12-3/TRBV12-4
J: TRBJ2-1
CDR3: CASSWAGGLPNEQFF